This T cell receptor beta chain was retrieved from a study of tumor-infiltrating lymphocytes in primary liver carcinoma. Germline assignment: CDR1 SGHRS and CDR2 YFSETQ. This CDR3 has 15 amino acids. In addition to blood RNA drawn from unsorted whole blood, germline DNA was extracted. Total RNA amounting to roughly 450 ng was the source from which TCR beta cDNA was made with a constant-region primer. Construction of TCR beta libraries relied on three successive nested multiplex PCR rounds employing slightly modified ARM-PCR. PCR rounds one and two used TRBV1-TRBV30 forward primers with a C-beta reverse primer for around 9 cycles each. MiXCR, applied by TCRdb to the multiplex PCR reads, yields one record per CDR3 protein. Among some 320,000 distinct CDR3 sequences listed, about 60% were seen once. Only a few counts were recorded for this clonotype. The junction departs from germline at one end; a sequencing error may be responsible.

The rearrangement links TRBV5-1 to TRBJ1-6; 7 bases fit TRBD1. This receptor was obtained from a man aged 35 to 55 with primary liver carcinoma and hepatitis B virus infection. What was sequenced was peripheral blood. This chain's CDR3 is CASSTAGTAHSPLHF. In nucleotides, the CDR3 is TGCGCCAGCAGCACAGCCGGGACAGCTCATTCACCCCTTCACTTT. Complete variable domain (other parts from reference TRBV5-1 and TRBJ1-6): KAGVTQTPRYLIKTRGQQVTLSCSPISGHRSVSWYQQTPGQGLQFLFEYFSETQRNKGNFPGRFSGRQFSNSRSEMNVSTLELGDSALYLCASSTAGTAHSPLHFGNGTRLTVT.